The rows below give T cell receptor beta chains drawn from one sample of a study of Ad26.COV2.S vaccination and SARS-CoV-2 variants. Assay: immunoSEQ multiplex PCR; the TCRdb copy retains only in-frame clones and omits some. The data show about half a million clones, about 89% seen once. The input for sequencing was peripheral blood, taken in a trial of Ad26.COV2.S vaccine versus placebo. The source is a person between 18 and 59 years old who received the Ad26.COV2.S COVID-19 vaccine or a placebo. Each CDR3 is given with its conserved first and last residue. Each record gives: D gene, J gene, V gene, CDR3 DNA, CDR3 protein. The D gene is left open where the match is weak.

d_gene: TRBD1
j_gene: TRBJ2-5
v_gene: TRBV7-2
CDR3nt: TGTGCCAGCAGCGTGGGGGACAGCCACCAAGAGACCCAGTACTTC
CDR3aa: CASSVGDSHQETQYF

d_gene: TRBD1
j_gene: TRBJ2-7
v_gene: TRBV9
CDR3nt: TGTGCCAGCAGCGTAGGGACAGGGAACGAGCAGTACTTC
CDR3aa: CASSVGTGNEQYF

d_gene: TRBD1
j_gene: TRBJ1-2
v_gene: TRBV7-9
CDR3nt: TGTGCCAGCAGCACTATTCAGGGACAGGGCATTGGCTACACCTTC
CDR3aa: CASSTIQGQGIGYTF

d_gene: TRBD1
j_gene: TRBJ2-3
v_gene: TRBV19
CDR3nt: TGTGCCAGTAGGACACAGGGGGAAGATACGCAGTATTTT
CDR3aa: CASRTQGEDTQYF

d_gene: NA
j_gene: TRBJ2-6
v_gene: TRBV27
CDR3nt: TGTGCCAGCAGTTTCGTGGGTGGGGCCAACGTCCTGACTTTC
CDR3aa: CASSFVGGANVLTF

d_gene: NA
j_gene: TRBJ1-5
v_gene: TRBV9
CDR3nt: TGTGCCAGCAGCGTAGTCACCCAGTACTCGGGCAATCAGCCCCAGCATTTT
CDR3aa: CASSVVTQYSGNQPQHF

d_gene: NA
j_gene: TRBJ1-2
v_gene: TRBV5-5
CDR3nt: TGTGCCAGCAGCCCCGGACCGATCTATGGCTACACCTTC
CDR3aa: CASSPGPIYGYTF

d_gene: NA
j_gene: TRBJ2-2
v_gene: TRBV9
CDR3nt: TGTGCCAGCAGCGTAGGGCGAATAGGGTCCGGGGAGCTGTTTTTT
CDR3aa: CASSVGRIGSGELFF

d_gene: TRBD1
j_gene: TRBJ2-3
v_gene: TRBV5-4
CDR3nt: TGTGCCAGCAGCTTGGCCGGGGACAGAAGCACAGATACGCAGTATTTT
CDR3aa: CASSLAGDRSTDTQYF

d_gene: NA
j_gene: TRBJ1-3
v_gene: TRBV18
CDR3nt: TGTGCCAGCGCAGCGGAGAGCTCTGGAAACACCATATATTTT
CDR3aa: CASAAESSGNTIYF

d_gene: TRBD1
j_gene: TRBJ1-2
v_gene: TRBV9
CDR3nt: TGTGCCAGCAGCGTAGGCGGCGGGGTGGGACAGAACTATGGCTACACCTTC
CDR3aa: CASSVGGGVGQNYGYTF